One and the same sample provided the 9 T cell receptor beta chains below, sequenced in a study of early stage breast cancer tumors. This table comes from immunoSEQ multiplex PCR, and its TCRdb copy is limited to in-frame clones, with some not included. The data hold tens of thousands of clones, with around 90% observed a single time. Sample: blood. The receptor set was obtained from a person in their 70s with breast cancer.

The chain joins TRBV11-2 to TRBJ2-1; 13 bases fit TRBD2. The germline V gene encodes CDR1 SGHAT and CDR2 FQNNGV. This CDR3 has 15 residues. The trim removed 5 bases at V and 8 bases at J, leaving 6 bases unmatched. For the CDR3, the DNA is TGTGCCAGCAGCCGCGGGACTAGCGGGACCCATGAGCAGTTCTTC. It is translated as CASSRGTSGTHEQFF.

The J gene is TRBJ2-5, the V gene TRBV6-5; 10 bases map to TRBD2. CDR1 and CDR2 from the germline V gene are MNHEY and SVGAGI. CDR3 length: 16 residues. The J segment lost 5 bases and the V segment lost 2 bases, leaving 8 bases of the junction unmatched. This CDR3 reads CASSYGVAGGRETQYF. Here the CDR3 DNA reads TGTGCCAGCAGTTACGGGGTAGCGGGGGGAAGGGAGACCCAGTACTTC.

The chain carries TRBV5-8 and TRBJ1-4; 9 positions match TRBD1. This CDR3 comprises 16 residues. The V gene's germline CDR1 is SGHTS and CDR2 YDEGEE. V was clipped by 0 bases and J by 5 bases; unmatched bases: 5. CDR3 sequence: CASSLAGTGSNEKLFF. In DNA, the CDR3 is TGTGCCAGCAGCTTGGCCGGGACAGGGTCCAATGAAAAACTGTTTTTT. The entire variable domain, with the rest obtained from reference TRBV5-8 and TRBJ1-4, is as follows: EAGVTQSPTHLIKTRGQQATLRCSPISGHTSVYWYQQALGLGLQFLLWYDEGEERNRGNFPPRFSGRQFPNYSSELNVNALELEDSALYLCASSLAGTGSNEKLFFGSGTQLSVL.

The DNA of the CDR3 is TGTGCCAGCTCACCTCAAAAGGGAGCAACTAATGAAAAACTGTTTTTT. This codes for CASSPQKGATNEKLFF. The gene calls are TRBV18 and TRBJ1-4; D gene ambiguous. This CDR3 is built from 16 residues. In germline, CDR1 is KGHSH, CDR2 LQKENI. V was pared by 3 bases and J by 0 bases, with 11 bases between.

The chain combines TRBV20-1 with TRBJ1-1; TRBD1 matches 7 bases. After removal of 5 bases from V and 11 bases from J, the junction contained 5 bases not matched to a gene. CDR1 and CDR2 (germline): DFQATT, SNEGSKA (reference sequence). CDR3 length: 10 residues. DNA for the CDR3: TGCAGTGCTGAGACAGGGAGGGCTTTCTTT. It translates to CSAETGRAFF.

The chain carries TRBV7-9 and TRBJ1-2; D uncertain. The germline V gene has CDR1 SEHNR and CDR2 FQNEAQ (reference sequence). The germline V and J ends were trimmed by 3 bases and 6 bases, with 14 bases remaining between them. The CDR3 extends over 14 amino acids. CDR3 sequence (DNA): TGTGCCAGCAGCTTTGTCACAAAAAGCGATGGCTACACCTTC. Encoded protein: CASSFVTKSDGYTF.

In DNA, the CDR3 is TGTGCCAGTAGTATACCGGTTCATGGCTACACCTTC. It is translated as CASSIPVHGYTF. The rearrangement joins TRBV19 to TRBJ1-2; no reliable D call. The CDR3 is 12 amino acids. Germline V gene lookup returns CDR1 LNHDA and CDR2 SQIVND (reference sequence). Deletions cut 2 bases from V and 6 bases from J, with 7 bases between.

This chain connects TRBV7-8 to TRBJ2-1; D might be TRBD2 (5 bases). The CDR3 has 16 residues. V was cut by 5 bases and J by 0 bases, with 14 bases left in between. Germline assignment: CDR1 SGHVS and CDR2 FQNEAQ. As DNA, the CDR3 is TGTGCCAGCAGCGCGTCTAGCCCGAGCTCCTACAATGAGCAGTTCTTC. This gives the protein CASSASSPSSYNEQFF.

The gene calls are TRBV7-7 and TRBJ2-5; no clear D. Trimming pared 5 bases from V and 0 bases from J, leaving 4 bases between. Germline V gene sequence: CDR1 SSHAT, CDR2 FNYEAQ (reference sequence). The CDR3 is made up of 12 amino acids. CDR3 nucleotide sequence: TGTGCCAGCAGCCGGGACCAAGAGACCCAGTACTTC. Protein: CASSRDQETQYF.